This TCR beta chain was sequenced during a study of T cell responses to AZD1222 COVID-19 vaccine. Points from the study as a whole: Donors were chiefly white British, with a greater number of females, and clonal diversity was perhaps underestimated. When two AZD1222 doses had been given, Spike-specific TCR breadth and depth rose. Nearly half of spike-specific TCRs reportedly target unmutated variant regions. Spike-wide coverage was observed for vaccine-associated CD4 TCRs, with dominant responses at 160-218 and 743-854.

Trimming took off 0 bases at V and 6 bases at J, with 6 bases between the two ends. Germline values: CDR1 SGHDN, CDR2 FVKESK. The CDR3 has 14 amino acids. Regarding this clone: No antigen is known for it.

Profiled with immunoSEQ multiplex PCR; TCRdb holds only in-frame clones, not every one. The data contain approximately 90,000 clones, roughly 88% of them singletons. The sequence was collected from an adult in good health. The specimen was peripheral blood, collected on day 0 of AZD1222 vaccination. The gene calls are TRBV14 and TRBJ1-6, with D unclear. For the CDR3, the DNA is TGTGCCAGCAGCCAAGAGTGGGGTAATTCACCCCTCCACTTT. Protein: CASSQEWGNSPLHF.